Reported below is one T cell receptor (beta chain). The antigen is not known. The sample originates from a study of radiation and T cells in renal cell carcinoma. Study outcomes and limitations: Without pretreatment biopsies, baseline tumor clonotype presence was undetermined. In blood, top tumor clones expanded by 2 weeks, shrinking by 4.

Sequenced by immunoSEQ multiplex PCR; TCRdb stores in-frame clones only, minus some. The sample records approximately 90,000 clones, approximately 86% being singletons. CDR3 length: 13 residues. The V end lost 6 bases, the J end lost 7 bases, and 13 bases lay between the germline ends. CDR1 is SGHTA and CDR2 is FQGNSA in the germline V gene. The time point denotes: baseline pretreatment blood. Documented treatment: 15 Gy SBRT to primary tumor, nephrectomy 4 weeks later. This chain uses TRBV7-2 with TRBJ1-5; D remains unclear. Sequenced material: blood, taken from a patient whose treatment included radiotherapy and nephrectomy. The TCR originated in a man aged 50 to 59 with renal cell carcinoma. For the CDR3, the DNA is TGTGCCAGCAGGGAGGGCGTCGGCCAGCCCCAGCATTTT. It is translated as CASREGVGQPQHF.